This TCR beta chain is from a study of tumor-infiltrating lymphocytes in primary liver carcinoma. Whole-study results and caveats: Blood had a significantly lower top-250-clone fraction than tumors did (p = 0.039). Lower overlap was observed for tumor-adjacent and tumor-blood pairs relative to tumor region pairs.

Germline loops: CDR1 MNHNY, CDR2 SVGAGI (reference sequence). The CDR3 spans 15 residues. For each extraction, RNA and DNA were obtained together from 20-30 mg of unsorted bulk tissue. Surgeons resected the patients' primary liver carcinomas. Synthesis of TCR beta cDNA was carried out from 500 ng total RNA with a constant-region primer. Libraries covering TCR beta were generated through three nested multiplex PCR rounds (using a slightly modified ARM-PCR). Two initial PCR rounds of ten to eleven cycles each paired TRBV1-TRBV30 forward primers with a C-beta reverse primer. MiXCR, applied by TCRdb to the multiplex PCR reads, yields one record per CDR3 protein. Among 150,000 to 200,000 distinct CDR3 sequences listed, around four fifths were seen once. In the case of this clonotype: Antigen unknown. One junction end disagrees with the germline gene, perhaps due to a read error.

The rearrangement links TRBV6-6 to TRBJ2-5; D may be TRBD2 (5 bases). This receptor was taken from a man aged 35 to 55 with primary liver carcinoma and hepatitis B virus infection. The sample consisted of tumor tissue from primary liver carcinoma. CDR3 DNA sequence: TGTGCCTGCAGTTTCTTGGGTGGAGGACAAGAGACCCAGTACTTC. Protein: CACSFLGGGQETQYF.